These 13 T cell receptor beta chains were sequenced from one sample in a study of T cell changes during pregnancy in multiple sclerosis. This table comes from immunoSEQ multiplex PCR, and its TCRdb copy is limited to in-frame clones, with some not included. The repertoire consists of around 75,000 clones, with around 90% occurring once and the leading ten covering over 0.25%. The source material was CD4+ T cells from peripheral blood mononuclear cells, sampled in the third trimester of pregnancy. These receptors were collected from a female donor in good health, enrolled as a control in a pregnancy study.

This rearrangement joins TRBV7-7 to TRBJ2-1, with a weak D call TRBD2 (6 bases). There are 13 residues in the CDR3. Trimming stripped 5 bases from V and 4 bases from J, with 9 bases between. CDR1 is SSHAT, CDR2 FNYEAQ, per germline (reference sequence). The CDR3 nucleotides are TGTGCCAGCAGCCCCGGGACTTACAATGAGCAGTTCTTC. Translation gives CASSPGTYNEQFF.

V gene TRBV7-9 combines with J gene TRBJ1-3; no definite D call. This CDR3 is 15 amino acids long. Germline assignment: CDR1 SEHNR and CDR2 FQNEAQ (reference sequence). V lost 1 base, J lost 3 bases, and 10 bases lay in between. CDR3 sequence (DNA): TGTGCCAGCAGCTTAGGTTCGGAGAGTGGAAACACCATATATTTT. It is translated as CASSLGSESGNTIYF.

The rearrangement joins TRBV6-5 to TRBJ1-1, with unresolved D. CDR1 and CDR2 from the germline V gene are MNHEY and SVGAGI. The CDR3 is made up of 12 amino acids. The ends were cut back, 5 bases at V and 1 base at J, with 5 bases in the middle. The CDR3 sequence: CASSKQNTEAFF. In nucleotides, the CDR3 is TGTGCCAGCAGTAAACAGAACACTGAAGCTTTCTTT.

V and J are TRBV18 and TRBJ1-3; D perhaps matches TRBD1 (6 bases). V was cut by 3 bases and J by 4 bases, with 7 bases left in between. The CDR3 length is 13 residues. In germline, CDR1 is KGHSH, CDR2 LQKENI. The CDR3 protein is CASSPGTGNTIYF. The CDR3 DNA is TGTGCCAGCTCACCTGGGACAGGAAACACCATATATTTT.

In its sample, this clone was seen once. The chain links TRBV19 to TRBJ1-5, with 8 bases that match TRBD1. Per germline, CDR1 LNHDA and CDR2 SQIVND (reference sequence). The length of the CDR3 is 14 residues. Unmatched junction bases numbered 6, after V lost 4 bases and J lost 7 bases. CDR3 DNA sequence: TGTGCCAGTAGTACGACAGGGGCCATACAGCCCCAGCATTTT. It encodes CASSTTGAIQPQHF.

The chain recombines TRBV2 with TRBJ2-7, with D possibly matching TRBD2 (6 bases). This CDR3 has 14 residues. CDR1 is SNHLY, CDR2 FYNNEI, per germline. The V end lost 8 bases, the J end lost 7 bases, and 21 bases lay between the germline ends. CDR3: CASHGGRFTGEQYF. In DNA, the CDR3 is TGTGCCAGCCACGGGGGACGCTTTACCGGGGAGCAGTACTTC. The full variable domain, in which reference TRBV2 and TRBJ2-7 provide the parts outside the CDR3, is EPEVTQTPSHQVTQMGQEVILRCVPISNHLYFYWYRQILGQKVEFLVSFYNNEISEKSEIFDDQFSVERPDGSNFTLKIRSTKLEDSAMYFCASHGGRFTGEQYFGPGTRLTVT.

CDR3 residues: CASLDDRSQPYEQYF. CDR3 sequence (DNA): TGTGCCAGCTTAGATGACAGAAGCCAACCCTACGAGCAGTACTTC. The chain uses TRBV2 and TRBJ2-7; tentative D call: TRBD1 (5 bases). Trimming removed 8 bases at V and 2 bases at J, with 19 bases between. The CDR3 has 15 amino acids. Germline V gene data show CDR1 as SNHLY and CDR2 as FYNNEI.

The rearrangement links TRBV18 to TRBJ1-3; 9 positions match TRBD1. This CDR3 spans 18 amino acids. Trimming removed 0 bases from V and 0 bases from J; junction bases left unmatched: 6. Germline-derived CDR1 and CDR2 are KGHSH and LQKENI. The CDR3 protein is CASSPPYRGPDSGNTIYF. CDR3 nucleotides: TGTGCCAGCTCACCACCGTACAGGGGGCCCGACTCTGGAAACACCATATATTTT.

V and J are TRBV18 and TRBJ1-2; 8 nucleotides match TRBD1. Germline assignment: CDR1 KGHSH and CDR2 LQKENI. J lost 4 bases, V lost 2 bases, and 6 bases had no gene match. This CDR3 is 15 amino acids long. Written as DNA, the CDR3 is TGTGCCAGCTCACCAGACAGGGGAGTCGGCTATGGCTACACCTTC. Translated, it gives CASSPDRGVGYGYTF.

This clone was observed a handful of times. The rearrangement joins TRBV5-5 to TRBJ1-1, with D possibly being TRBD1 (5 bases). The germline CDR1 and CDR2 sequences are SGHKS and YYEKEE (reference sequence). The CDR3 is 14 amino acids. V was shortened by 3 bases and J by 3 bases, with 12 bases between the two germline ends. The CDR3 DNA reads as TGTGCCAGCAGCTATCAGGGTTGGGACACTGAAGCTTTCTTT. Protein sequence: CASSYQGWDTEAFF.

This sequence joins TRBV30 and TRBJ2-5, with D perhaps TRBD1 (6 bases). The CDR3 is 13 residues long. The V and J ends lost 3 bases and 3 bases respectively, with 11 bases between them. The germline V gene encodes CDR1 GTSNPN and CDR2 SVGIG (reference sequence). CDR3 in amino acids: CAWSLGQKETQYF. The CDR3 nucleotides read TGTGCCTGGAGCCTAGGACAGAAAGAGACCCAGTACTTC.

This chain links TRBV7-9 with TRBJ2-7; 11 nucleotides align to TRBD1. The CDR3 covers 14 residues. Trimming took 2 bases from V and 6 from J; bases not matched to a gene: 3. CDR1 is SEHNR, CDR2 FQNEAQ, per germline (reference sequence). The CDR3 reads CASSLRDRGTEQYF. CDR3 in DNA: TGTGCCAGCAGCTTAAGGGACAGGGGGACCGAGCAGTACTTC.

The chain links TRBV2 to TRBJ1-3, with D tentatively TRBD1 (5 bases). The V gene's germline CDR1 is SNHLY and CDR2 FYNNEI. The V end was cut by 5 bases, the J end by 0 bases, with 8 bases between. This CDR3 region has 14 residues. CDR3 sequence reads: CASSQTVSGNTIYF. The DNA for the CDR3 is TGTGCCAGCAGTCAGACAGTCTCTGGAAACACCATATATTTT. The variable domain in full, with the rest retrieved from reference TRBV2 and TRBJ1-3, is EPEVTQTPSHQVTQMGQEVILRCVPISNHLYFYWYRQILGQKVEFLVSFYNNEISEKSEIFDDQFSVERPDGSNFTLKIRSTKLEDSAMYFCASSQTVSGNTIYFGEGSWLTVV.